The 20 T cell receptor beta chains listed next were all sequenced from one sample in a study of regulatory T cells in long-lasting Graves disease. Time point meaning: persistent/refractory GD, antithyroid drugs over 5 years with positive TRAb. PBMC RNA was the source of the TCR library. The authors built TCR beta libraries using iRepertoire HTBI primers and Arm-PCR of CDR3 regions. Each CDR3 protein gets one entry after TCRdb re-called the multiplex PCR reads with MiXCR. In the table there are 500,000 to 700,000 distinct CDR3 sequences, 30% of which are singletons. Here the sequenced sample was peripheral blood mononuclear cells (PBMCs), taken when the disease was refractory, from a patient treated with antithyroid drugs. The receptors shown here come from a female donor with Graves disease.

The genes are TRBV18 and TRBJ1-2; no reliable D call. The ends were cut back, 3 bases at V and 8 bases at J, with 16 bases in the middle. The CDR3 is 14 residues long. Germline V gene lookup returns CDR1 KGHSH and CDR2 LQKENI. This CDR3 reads CASSPRGVEIGYTF. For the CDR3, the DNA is TGTGCCAGCTCACCTCGGGGAGTGGAGATCGGCTACACCTTC.

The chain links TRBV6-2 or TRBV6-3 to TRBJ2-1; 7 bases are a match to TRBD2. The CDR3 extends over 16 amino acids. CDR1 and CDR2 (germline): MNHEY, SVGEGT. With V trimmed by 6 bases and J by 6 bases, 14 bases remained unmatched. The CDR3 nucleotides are TGTGCCAGCAGCCCCATCCTAGCGGATCTCTTCAATGAGCAGTTCTTC. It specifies CASSPILADLFNEQFF.

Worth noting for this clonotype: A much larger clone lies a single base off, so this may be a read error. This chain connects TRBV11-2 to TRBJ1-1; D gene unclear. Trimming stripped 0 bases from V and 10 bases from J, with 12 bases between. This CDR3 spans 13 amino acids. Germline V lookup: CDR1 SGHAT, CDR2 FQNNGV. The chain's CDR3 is CASSLDRRSGAFF. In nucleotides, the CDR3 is TGTGCCAGCAGCTTAGATCGACGGAGTGGAGCTTTCTTT.

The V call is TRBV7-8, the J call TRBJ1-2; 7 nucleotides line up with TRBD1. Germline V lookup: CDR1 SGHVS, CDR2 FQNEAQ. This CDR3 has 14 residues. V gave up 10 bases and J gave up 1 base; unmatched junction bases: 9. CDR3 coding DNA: TGTGCCACCCGGGGGACAGCAAATAACTATGGCTACACCTTC. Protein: CATRGTANNYGYTF.

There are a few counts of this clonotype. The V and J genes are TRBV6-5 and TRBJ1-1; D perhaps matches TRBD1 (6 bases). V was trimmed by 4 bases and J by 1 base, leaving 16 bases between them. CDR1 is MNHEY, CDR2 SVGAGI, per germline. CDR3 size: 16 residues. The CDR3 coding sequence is TGTGCCAGCAGTTCCCAACACAGGACAGAGAACACTGAAGCTTTCTTT. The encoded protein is CASSSQHRTENTEAFF.

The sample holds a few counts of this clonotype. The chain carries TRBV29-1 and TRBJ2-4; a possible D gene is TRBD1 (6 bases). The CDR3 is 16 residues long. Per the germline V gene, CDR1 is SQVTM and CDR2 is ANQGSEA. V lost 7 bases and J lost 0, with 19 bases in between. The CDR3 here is CSGQRTVLLAKNIQYF. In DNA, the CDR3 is TGCAGCGGACAGAGGACAGTCTTGCTAGCCAAAAACATTCAGTACTTC.

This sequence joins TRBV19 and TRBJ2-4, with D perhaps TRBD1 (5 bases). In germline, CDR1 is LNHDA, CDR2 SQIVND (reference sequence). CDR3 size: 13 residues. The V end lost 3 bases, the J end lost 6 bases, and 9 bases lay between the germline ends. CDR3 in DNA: TGTGCCAGTAGTATTTCAGACAGAAACATTCAGTACTTC. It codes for CASSISDRNIQYF.

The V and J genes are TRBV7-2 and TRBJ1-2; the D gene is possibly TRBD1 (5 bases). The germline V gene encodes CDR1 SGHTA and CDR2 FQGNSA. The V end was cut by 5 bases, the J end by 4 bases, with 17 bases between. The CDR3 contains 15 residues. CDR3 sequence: CASSPARQGLYGYTF. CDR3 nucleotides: TGTGCCAGCAGCCCGGCCAGGCAGGGACTCTATGGCTACACCTTC.

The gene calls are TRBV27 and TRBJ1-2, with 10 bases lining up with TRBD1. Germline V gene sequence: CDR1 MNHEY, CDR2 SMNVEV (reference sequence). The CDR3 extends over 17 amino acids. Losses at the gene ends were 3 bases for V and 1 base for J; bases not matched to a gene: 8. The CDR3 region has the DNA TGTGCCAGCAGTTTGGTGGGACAGGGGTCTTTTAACTATGGCTACACCTTC. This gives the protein CASSLVGQGSFNYGYTF.

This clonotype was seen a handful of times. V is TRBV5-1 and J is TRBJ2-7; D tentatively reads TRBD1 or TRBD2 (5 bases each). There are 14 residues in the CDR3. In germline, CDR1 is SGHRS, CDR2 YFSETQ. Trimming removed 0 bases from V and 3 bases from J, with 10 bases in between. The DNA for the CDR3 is TGCGCCAGCAGCTTGGGGGACGGGGTCTACGAGCAGTACTTC. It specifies CASSLGDGVYEQYF.

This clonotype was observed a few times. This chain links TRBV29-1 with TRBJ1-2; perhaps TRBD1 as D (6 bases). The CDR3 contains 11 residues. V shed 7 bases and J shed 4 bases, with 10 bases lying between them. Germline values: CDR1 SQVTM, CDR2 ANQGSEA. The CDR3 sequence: CSAEQGYGYTF. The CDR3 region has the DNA TGCAGCGCGGAACAGGGCTATGGCTACACCTTC.

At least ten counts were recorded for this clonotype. The CDR3 here is CASSLLQTQDYTF. Here the CDR3 DNA reads TGTGCCAGCAGTTTACTACAGACGCAGGACTACACCTTC. The rearrangement links TRBV28 to TRBJ1-2; D is undetermined. The CDR3 runs 13 residues. Germline lookup yields CDR1 MDHEN and CDR2 SYDVKM. Trimming shortened V by 2 bases and J by 10 bases, and 14 bases separated the two germline ends.

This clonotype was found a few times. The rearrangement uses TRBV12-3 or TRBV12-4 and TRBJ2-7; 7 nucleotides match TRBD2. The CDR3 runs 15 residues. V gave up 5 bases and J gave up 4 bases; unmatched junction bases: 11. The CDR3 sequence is CASSLGGGRLYEQYF. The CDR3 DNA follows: TGTGCCAGCAGTCTGGGTGGCGGGAGATTGTACGAGCAGTACTTC.

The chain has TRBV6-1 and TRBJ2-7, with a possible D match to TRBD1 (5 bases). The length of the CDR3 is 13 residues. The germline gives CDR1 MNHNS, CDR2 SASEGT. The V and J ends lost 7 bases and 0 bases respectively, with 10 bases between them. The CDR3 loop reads CASNQGTSYEQYF. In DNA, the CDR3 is TGTGCCAGCAACCAGGGAACCTCCTACGAGCAGTACTTC.

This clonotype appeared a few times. The CDR3 spells CASSGTGGLGQPQHF. The DNA of the CDR3 is TGTGCCAGCAGCGGGACAGGGGGCCTGGGGCAGCCCCAGCATTTT. The J gene is TRBJ1-5, the V gene TRBV11-2, with 12 bases that match TRBD1. Unmatched junction bases numbered 6, after V lost 5 bases and J lost 7 bases. Germline V gene data show CDR1 as SGHAT and CDR2 as FQNNGV. This CDR3 spans 15 amino acids.

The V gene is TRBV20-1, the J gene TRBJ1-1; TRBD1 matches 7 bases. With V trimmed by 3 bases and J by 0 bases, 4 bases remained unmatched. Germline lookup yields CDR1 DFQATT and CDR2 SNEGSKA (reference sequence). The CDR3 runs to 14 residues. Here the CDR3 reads CSARGDSLNTEAFF. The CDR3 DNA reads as TGCAGTGCTAGGGGGGACAGCTTGAACACTGAAGCTTTCTTT.

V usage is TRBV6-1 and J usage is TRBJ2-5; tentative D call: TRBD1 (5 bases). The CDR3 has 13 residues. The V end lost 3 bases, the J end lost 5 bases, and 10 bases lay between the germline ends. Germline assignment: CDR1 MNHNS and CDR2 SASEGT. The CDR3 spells CASSDRVEETQYF. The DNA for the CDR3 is TGTGCCAGCAGTGACAGGGTCGAGGAGACCCAGTACTTC.

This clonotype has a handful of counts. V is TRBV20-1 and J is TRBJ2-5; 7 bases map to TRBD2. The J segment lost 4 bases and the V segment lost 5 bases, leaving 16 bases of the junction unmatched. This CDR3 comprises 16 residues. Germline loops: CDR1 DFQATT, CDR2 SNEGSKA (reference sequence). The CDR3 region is CSARPPGGRAGETQYF. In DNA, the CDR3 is TGCAGTGCTCGACCACCTGGAGGGAGGGCCGGAGAGACCCAGTACTTC.

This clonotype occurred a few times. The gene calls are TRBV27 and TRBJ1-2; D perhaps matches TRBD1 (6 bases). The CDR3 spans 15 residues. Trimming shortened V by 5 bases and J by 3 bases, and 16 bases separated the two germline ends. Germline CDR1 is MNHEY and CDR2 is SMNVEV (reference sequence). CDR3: CASSPRGQYYYGYTF. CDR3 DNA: TGTGCCAGCAGTCCTAGGGGACAATACTACTATGGCTACACCTTC.

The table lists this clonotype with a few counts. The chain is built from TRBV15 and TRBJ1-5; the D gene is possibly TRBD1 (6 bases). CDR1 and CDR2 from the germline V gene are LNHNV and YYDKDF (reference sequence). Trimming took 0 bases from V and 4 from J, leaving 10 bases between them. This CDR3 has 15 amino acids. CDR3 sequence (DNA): TGTGCCACCAGCAGAGATCCGGACAGTAATCAGCCCCAGCATTTT. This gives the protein CATSRDPDSNQPQHF.